These 27 T cell receptor beta chains share one sample of origin, sequenced in a study of T cells in Graves' hyperthyroidism and ophthalmopathy. RNA transcripts yielded amplified TCR beta CDR3 regions. An initial round of RT-PCR targeting the TCR CDR3 relied on the HTBI primer set. TCRdb re-called the multiplex PCR reads through MiXCR, storing one row per CDR3 protein. The table shows approximately 600,000 distinct CDR3 sequences, with around 20% occurring only once. Sequenced sample: blood. These receptors all stem from a man younger than 45 with Graves' ophthalmopathy.

This clonotype appeared many times. The genes are TRBV20-1 and TRBJ2-1, with D perhaps TRBD2 (5 bases). Germline CDR1 DFQATT, CDR2 SNEGSKA (reference sequence). V was cut by 5 bases and J by 7 bases, with 33 bases left in between. The CDR3 has 19 amino acids. Here the CDR3 reads CSAPKGLRTIRPTQNEQFF. As DNA, the CDR3 is TGCAGTGCTCCTAAAGGACTCCGCACGATCCGACCCACGCAAAATGAGCAGTTCTTC.

Concerning this clonotype itself: A much bigger clone sits one base away, suggesting this may be a read error. The J gene is TRBJ2-7, the V gene TRBV20-1, with TRBD2 identical over 9 bases. The length of the CDR3 is 14 residues. V dropped 6 bases and J dropped 2; count of bases not matched to a gene: 8. Germline V gene data show CDR1 as DFQATT and CDR2 as SNEGSKA (reference sequence). The CDR3 protein is CSAATSGLTYEQYF. CDR3 in DNA: TGCAGTGCAGCTACTAGCGGGCTTACCTACGAGCAGTACTTC.

This clonotype came up a few times. J is TRBJ1-1 and V is TRBV5-1, with TRBD1 identical over 7 bases. V gave up 4 bases and J gave up 3 bases; unmatched junction bases: 6. CDR3 length: 14 residues. The V gene's germline CDR1 is SGHRS and CDR2 YFSETQ. The CDR3 nucleotides read TGCGCCAGCAGCGTGACAGGGAGGGACACTGAAGCTTTCTTT. Protein sequence: CASSVTGRDTEAFF.

This clonotype was seen repeatedly, ten times or more. This rearrangement joins TRBV28 to TRBJ1-6, with 7 bases identical to TRBD1. The CDR3 has 17 amino acids. V lost 4 bases, J lost 10 bases, and 16 bases stayed unmatched. Germline loops: CDR1 MDHEN, CDR2 SYDVKM. The CDR3 sequence is CASSSPPGRGLGSPLHF. The CDR3 DNA reads as TGTGCCAGCAGTTCGCCGCCCGGCAGGGGGTTAGGCTCACCCCTCCACTTT.

CDR3 region: CATSRSPVGGGEKLFF. DNA for the CDR3: TGTGCCACCAGCAGATCGCCCGTAGGTGGCGGGGAAAAACTGTTTTTT. This rearrangement joins TRBV15 to TRBJ1-4; D is undetermined. The V and J ends lost 2 bases and 8 bases respectively, with 18 bases between them. The CDR3 covers 16 residues. CDR1 and CDR2 from the germline V gene are LNHNV and YYDKDF (reference sequence).

This clonotype was seen a handful of times. The rearrangement links TRBV11-2 to TRBJ2-3, with TRBD2 identical over 9 bases. Per the germline V gene, CDR1 is SGHAT and CDR2 is FQNNGV. The CDR3 runs to 16 residues. The V gene end was trimmed by 0 bases and the J gene end by 6 bases; junction bases not matched to a gene: 7. The CDR3 DNA is TGTGCCAGCAGCTTAGAATTAGCGGGGGTTTGGGATACGCAGTATTTT. It translates to CASSLELAGVWDTQYF.

CDR3: CASSWQDRGRPTNEKLFF. The CDR3 DNA reads as TGTGCCAGCAGTTGGCAGGACAGGGGGCGTCCAACTAATGAAAAACTGTTTTTT. The rearrangement uses TRBV27 and TRBJ1-4, with 11 bases fitting TRBD1. The germline V gene has CDR1 MNHEY and CDR2 SMNVEV (reference sequence). The CDR3 is 18 residues long. V lost 4 bases and J lost 0; bases outside the gene matches: 7.

A remark on this clonotype: One base away lies a much larger clone, so this may be a sequencing read error. The chain recombines TRBV30 with TRBJ1-4; no firm D call. The germline V gene encodes CDR1 GTSNPN and CDR2 SVGIG (reference sequence). The CDR3 is 13 residues long. The CDR3 protein is CAWGVPRREKLFF. Written as DNA, the CDR3 is TGTGCCTGGGGTGTACCGCGGAGGGAAAAACTGTTTTTT.

Many counts were recorded for this clonotype. CDR3 sequence: CATQLAGGPNEQFF. The CDR3 DNA follows: TGTGCCACCCAACTAGCGGGAGGGCCGAATGAGCAGTTCTTC. The chain combines TRBV24-1 with TRBJ2-1; 13 nucleotides agree with TRBD2. After removal of 9 bases from V and 7 bases from J, the junction contained 5 bases not matched to a gene. CDR1 is KGHDR, CDR2 SFDVKD, per germline. The CDR3 length is 14 residues.

This clonotype was observed many times. The V and J genes are TRBV3-1 and TRBJ1-5; D is unresolved. Germline-derived CDR1 and CDR2 are LGHDT and YNNKEL (reference sequence). Trimming left V 5 bases short and J 11 bases short, with 19 bases between. CDR3 length: 14 amino acids. This chain's CDR3 is CASSAGGGGAAQHF. For the CDR3, the DNA is TGTGCCAGCAGCGCAGGCGGAGGAGGTGCGGCCCAGCATTTT.

The chain joins TRBV5-1 to TRBJ2-7; D not certain. The CDR3 loop spans 14 amino acids. V lost 0 bases, J lost 2 bases, and 9 bases lay in between. Germline assignment: CDR1 SGHRS and CDR2 YFSETQ. The CDR3 DNA reads as TGCGCCAGCAGCTTGGAGGCGATTACCTACGAGCAGTACTTC. Translation gives CASSLEAITYEQYF.

This clonotype was detected a few times. The chain employs TRBV28 and TRBJ2-7; D gene ambiguous. The V gene lost 7 bases and the J gene lost 0 bases, with 22 bases spanning the gap. This CDR3 is built from 17 residues. CDR1 is MDHEN, CDR2 SYDVKM, per germline. The CDR3 DNA follows: TGTGCCAGCACCTCCCCCACAGAGACCCGCGACTCCTACGAGCAGTACTTC. It specifies CASTSPTETRDSYEQYF.

Only a few counts were recorded for this clonotype. This chain connects TRBV3-1 to TRBJ2-2; TRBD2 is a possible D gene (5 bases). CDR1 LGHDT and CDR2 YNNKEL come from the germline V gene (reference sequence). The CDR3 runs to 13 residues. Trimming left V 4 bases short and J 6 bases short, with 9 bases between. The CDR3 loop is CASSPGGSGELFF. DNA for the CDR3: TGTGCCAGCAGCCCGGGCGGGTCCGGGGAGCTGTTTTTT.

The chain recombines TRBV9 with TRBJ2-1, with a tentative D call TRBD2 (6 bases). The CDR3 is 15 amino acids. Germline V gene data show CDR1 as SGDLS and CDR2 as YYNGEE. The V end lost 4 bases, the J end lost 6 bases, and 17 bases lay between the germline ends. CDR3 protein: CASSPLGGAGNEQFF. CDR3 in DNA: TGTGCCAGCAGCCCACTCGGGGGAGCGGGCAATGAGCAGTTCTTC.

The V and J genes are TRBV28 and TRBJ1-5; TRBD1 matches at 7 bases. Germline loops: CDR1 MDHEN, CDR2 SYDVKM. The CDR3 has 15 amino acids. After removal of 4 bases from V and 6 bases from J, the junction contained 9 bases not matched to a gene. In DNA, the CDR3 is TGTGCCAGCAGTTCCATGTCGAGGGGGCGTCAGCCCCAGCATTTT. Its protein is CASSSMSRGRQPQHF.

This clonotype was counted at least ten times. V and J are TRBV7-2 and TRBJ2-7; D remains ambiguous. The CDR3 runs to 13 residues. The V end lost 0 bases, the J end lost 3 bases, and 6 bases lay between the germline ends. The germline V gene has CDR1 SGHTA and CDR2 FQGNSA. CDR3 region: CASSLAPDYEQYF. CDR3 nucleotides: TGTGCCAGCAGCTTAGCCCCGGACTACGAGCAGTACTTC.

The chain joins TRBV6-5 to TRBJ2-1; the D call may be TRBD1 or TRBD2 (5 bases each). Trimming pared 0 bases from V and 10 bases from J, leaving 13 bases between. Germline CDR1 reads MNHEY; CDR2 reads SVGAGI. This CDR3 contains 14 residues. The DNA of the CDR3 is TGTGCCAGCAGTTACTCGAAGGGACGGGGAGAGCAGTTCTTC. Translating gives CASSYSKGRGEQFF.

V and J are TRBV7-2 and TRBJ2-2; TRBD2 agrees at 13 bases. The CDR3 has 21 amino acids. V lost 1 base to trimming and J lost 5 bases; unmatched junction nucleotides: 16. Germline CDR1 SGHTA, CDR2 FQGNSA. The DNA for the CDR3 is TGTGCCAGCAGCTTAGGGTCGGGGACTAGCGGGACATCGTGGTGGACCGGGGAGCTGTTTTTT. Protein product: CASSLGSGTSGTSWWTGELFF.

As to this clonotype: It is likely a read error, because the conserved phenylalanine at the end of the CDR3 is missing. J is TRBJ1-2 and V is TRBV7-9; 10 nucleotides match TRBD1. The CDR3 contains 15 residues. J was trimmed by 7 bases and V by 0 bases; bases with no gene match: 5. In germline, CDR1 is SEHNR, CDR2 FQNEAQ (reference sequence). The chain's CDR3 is CASSLAERDRGGYTV. Written as DNA, the CDR3 is TGTGCCAGCAGCTTAGCCGAACGGGACAGGGGTGGCTACACCGTC.

The chain employs TRBV15 and TRBJ2-1; weak D call: TRBD2 (5 bases). The CDR3 is 12 residues long. Germline V gene data show CDR1 as LNHNV and CDR2 as YYDKDF (reference sequence). V lost 8 bases to trimming and J lost 5 bases, with 10 bases between them. This CDR3 reads CATSGIHNEQFF. The DNA for the CDR3 is TGTGCCACCTCGGGGATACACAATGAGCAGTTCTTC.

This clonotype has a handful of counts. The chain joins TRBV11-3 to TRBJ2-3, with 7 bases lining up with TRBD2. Trimming cost V 1 base and J 4 bases; bases outside gene matches: 8. CDR3 length: 16 amino acids. Germline V lookup: CDR1 SGHNT, CDR2 YENEEA. The chain's CDR3 is CASSLGGGSGPDTQYF. CDR3 bases: TGTGCCAGCAGCTTAGGCGGGGGATCCGGCCCAGATACGCAGTATTTT.

This clonotype was picked up a small number of times. The chain joins TRBV28 to TRBJ2-7; D may be TRBD1 or TRBD2 (6 bases each). The CDR3 has 13 amino acids. The V and J ends lost 7 bases and 1 base respectively, with 11 bases between them. Germline V CDR1 and CDR2: MDHEN, SYDVKM. The CDR3, as DNA: TGTGCCAGCAAAGGAGGGGGATCCTACGAGCAGTACTTC. It encodes CASKGGGSYEQYF. Full variable domain (remainder filled in from reference TRBV28 and TRBJ2-7): DVKVTQSSRYLVKRTGEKVFLECVQDMDHENMFWYRQDPGLGLRLIYFSYDVKMKEKGDIPEGYSVSREKKERFSLILESASTNQTSMYLCASKGGGSYEQYFGPGTRLTVT.

This clonotype appeared a single time. The junction differs from germline at one of its ends, possibly a read error. The gene calls are TRBV5-5 and TRBJ2-7, with 9 bases lining up with TRBD2. The CDR3 sequence is 16 residues long. Germline values: CDR1 SGHKS, CDR2 YYEKEE (reference sequence). DNA for the CDR3: TGCGCCAGCAGCCGAGCGGGAGGAAATAAAAAATACGAGCAGTACTTC. Translating gives CASSRAGGNKKYEQYF.

This clonotype came up many times. The genes are TRBV11-2 and TRBJ2-7; possible D gene TRBD2, 6 bases. This CDR3 spans 16 amino acids. Deletions cut 7 bases from V and 0 bases from J, with 19 bases between. CDR1 and CDR2 from the germline V gene are SGHAT and FQNNGV. This chain's CDR3 is CASNPLTPGASYEQYF. DNA of the CDR3: TGTGCCAGCAACCCCCTTACTCCGGGAGCCTCCTACGAGCAGTACTTC.

This clonotype appeared many times. The chain recombines TRBV3-1 with TRBJ1-6; maybe TRBD1 (5 bases). CDR1 is LGHDT and CDR2 is YNNKEL in the germline V gene (reference sequence). V was trimmed by 7 bases and J by 0 bases, leaving 10 bases between them. CDR3 length: 15 amino acids. The DNA for the CDR3 is TGTGCCAGCAACTCCGACAGCTCCTATAATTCACCCCTCCACTTT. Translated: CASNSDSSYNSPLHF.

The chain links TRBV4-1 to TRBJ2-5, with TRBD2 matching 11 bases. Germline V gives CDR1 MGHRA, CDR2 YSYEKL. V trimming: 1 base; J trimming: 5 bases; junction bases outside the gene matches: 9. The CDR3 extends over 17 amino acids. In DNA, the CDR3 is TGCGCCAGCAGCCAAGCAACTAGCGGGAGTTTTTCGGAGACCCAGTACTTC. Encoded protein: CASSQATSGSFSETQYF.

This clonotype was detected only a few times. The V gene is TRBV11-2, the J gene TRBJ2-6; maybe TRBD1 (5 bases). Germline V gives CDR1 SGHAT, CDR2 FQNNGV. V lost 0 bases and J lost 4, with 10 bases in between. This CDR3 spans 16 amino acids. The CDR3 DNA sequence: TGTGCCAGCAGCTTAGACAGGGTAGCCGGGGCCAACGTCCTGACTTTC. It is translated as CASSLDRVAGANVLTF.